The rows below give T cell receptor beta chains drawn from one sample of a study of CD8+CD57+ T cells in acquired aplastic anemia. MiXCR was run by TCRdb on the reads, yielding one entry per CDR3 protein. This table has about 110,000 distinct CDR3 sequences, about half appearing once. What was sequenced was sorted CD4+, CD8+, or CD8+CD57+ T cells (not recorded which) from PBMCs. Receptors were obtained from a human donor in good health, serving as a control. CDR3s include the opening cysteine and the closing phenylalanine or tryptophan.

V: TRBV12-5; CDR3: CASGLVQGAFDEQFF
V: TRBV11-2; CDR3: CASSVRGTQETQYF
V: TRBV6-2/TRBV6-3; CDR3: CASSYGTGYTEAFF
V: TRBV19; CDR3: CASSIAWQGDSQYF
V: TRBV5-1; CDR3: CASSPTGPSSYEQYF
V: TRBV4-1; CDR3: CASSQDAGTGANVLTF
V: TRBV15; CDR3: CATSSWADRGTGYTF
V: TRBV15; CDR3: CATSRDHRIGALHF
V: TRBV15; CDR3: CATRKERVGGYTF
V: TRBV12-5; CDR3: CASGLDNNQETQYF
V: TRBV27; CDR3: CASSRTVDTEAFF
V: TRBV2; CDR3: CSGGTYNEQFF
V: TRBV4-3; CDR3: CASSRARGGWNTEAFF
V: TRBV27; CDR3: CASSPSGGAINEQFF
V: TRBV20-1; CDR3: CSARPGGGHEQFF
V: TRBV15; CDR3: CATSRVEPGANEKLFF
V: TRBV12-3/TRBV12-4; CDR3: CASSLTLFGNTEAFF
V: TRBV15; CDR3: CATSRDETVYGYTF
V: TRBV24-1; CDR3: CATSDPIYGYTF
V: TRBV19; CDR3: CASSSGSGNTIYF
V: TRBV3-1; CDR3: CASSPGTGSTEAFF
V: TRBV10-2; CDR3: CAIGTSANTGELFF
V: TRBV20-1; CDR3: CSARGHGPNTGELFF
V: TRBV15; CDR3: CATSRDAGGRLVTDTQYF
V: TRBV4-2; CDR3: CASSQDWAGGETEAFF
V: TRBV7-2; CDR3: CASISEGNEQFF
V: TRBV15; CDR3: CATSRVYTNYGYTF
V: TRBV6-2/TRBV6-3; CDR3: CASSYSPGGYTF
V: TRBV14; CDR3: CASSRKNEQYF
V: TRBV19; CDR3: CASSIMGGLETEAFF
V: TRBV19; CDR3: CASSIGGSGANVLTF
V: TRBV12-3/TRBV12-4; CDR3: CASTGGPNTEAFF
V: TRBV6-1; CDR3: CASSEYSGQATPLHF
V: TRBV12-3/TRBV12-4; CDR3: CASRSDRVVLGGYTF
V: TRBV10-1; CDR3: CASIRRGQGETQYF